The T cell receptor beta chain under discussion was sequenced for a study of blood T cell repertoires in COVID-19. Measured with immunoSEQ multiplex PCR; TCRdb has only the in-frame clones, and not every one. The repertoire includes fewer than 200,000 clones, 88% of them detected once, and roughly 9% sits in the top ten. Cohort allocation depended upon clinical history that participants reported. The CDR3 contains 15 residues. The V segment lost 4 bases and the J segment 4 bases; nucleotides outside the gene matches: 9. CDR1 and CDR2 from the germline V gene are SGHRS and YFSETQ. There are a few counts of this clone.

The sequenced sample was PBMCs or T cells enriched from blood (not recorded which). The chain combines TRBV5-1 with TRBJ1-2, with 8 bases fitting TRBD1. The sequence derives from a woman in her late teens or twenties who had recovered from COVID-19. The CDR3 DNA is TGCGCCAGCAGCCTCGGGACAGGAATGTCCTATGGCTACACCTTC. Translation gives CASSLGTGMSYGYTF.